Listed here are 17 T cell receptor beta chains from one sample, sequenced in a study of sequential checkpoint blockade in melanoma. The treatment: randomized to nivolumab then ipilimumab (arm A) or the reverse (arm B). The data were produced by immunoSEQ multiplex PCR, yet TCRdb's version contains in-frame clones alone and is incomplete. The sample comprises about 3,000 clones, 22% of which are singletons, and around 15% rests with the top ten. Source: tumor tissue (inferred from file names), taken from a patient given nivolumab and ipilimumab in sequence. The receptors stem from a human donor with melanoma.

CDR3 coding DNA: TGTGCCAGCAGTTACTCGAGCCCGACAGGAGGTGGAAACACCATATATTTT. Translated, it gives CASSYSSPTGGGNTIYF. The chain is built from TRBV6-8 and TRBJ1-3; tentatively, D is TRBD1 (6 bases). The CDR3 has 17 residues. Germline V gene sequence: CDR1 MNHGY, CDR2 SAAAGT. The V and J ends lost 0 bases and 3 bases respectively, with 15 bases between them.

The genes are TRBV28 and TRBJ1-6, with 7 bases aligning to TRBD1. This CDR3 has 14 amino acids. The J segment lost 6 bases and the V segment lost 6 bases, leaving 5 bases of the junction unmatched. Germline-derived CDR1 and CDR2 are MDHEN and SYDVKM. CDR3 protein: CASRTGPGNSPLHF. The CDR3 DNA sequence: TGTGCCAGCAGGACAGGGCCGGGTAATTCACCCCTCCACTTT.

V is TRBV6-8 and J is TRBJ1-1; 7 nucleotides match TRBD1. The CDR3 sequence is 12 residues long. V shed 10 bases, J shed 4 bases, and the junction held 6 bases outside the gene matches. Germline loops: CDR1 MNHGY, CDR2 SAAAGT. The CDR3 is CATRDSATEAFF. The CDR3 bases are TGTGCCACTCGGGACAGTGCCACTGAAGCTTTCTTT.

The rearrangement joins TRBV14 to TRBJ2-1; no firm D call. The CDR3 has 17 amino acids. CDR1 SGHDN and CDR2 FVKESK come from the germline V gene. V shed 9 bases and J shed 9 bases, with 30 bases lying between them. CDR3 nucleotides: TGTGCCAGTGACTCCGGGTCCAGAGCAGAGAGTGAAGGTGAGCAGTTCTTC. It translates to CASDSGSRAESEGEQFF.

This clone was detected ten times or more. CDR3 DNA sequence: TGTGCCAGCAGCTTCCCGGGACAGGGCACCTCTGAAGCTTTCTTT. Protein sequence: CASSFPGQGTSEAFF. This chain uses TRBV11-3 with TRBJ1-1; 9 bases agree with TRBD1. J lost 6 bases, V lost 3 bases, and 8 bases had no gene match. The V gene's germline CDR1 is SGHNT and CDR2 YENEEA. The CDR3 spans 15 residues.

The V and J genes are TRBV28 and TRBJ2-3; TRBD1 aligns across 8 bases. The CDR3 covers 14 residues. Germline V CDR1 and CDR2: MDHEN, SYDVKM. Unmatched junction bases numbered 2, after V lost 6 bases and J lost 0 bases. Here the CDR3 reads CASRTGVSTDTQYF. The CDR3 nucleotides read TGTGCCAGCAGGACAGGGGTAAGCACAGATACGCAGTATTTT.

By its share, this clone is medium-sized. This chain connects TRBV11-3 to TRBJ2-1; 11 bases fit TRBD2. The CDR3 length is 17 residues. The germline gives CDR1 SGHNT, CDR2 YENEEA. The J segment lost 4 bases and the V segment lost 5 bases, leaving 10 bases of the junction unmatched. The DNA of the CDR3 is TGTGCCAGCAGCAAAGGTGGACTAGCGGGTTTATACAATGAGCAGTTCTTC. Encoded protein: CASSKGGLAGLYNEQFF. Using reference TRBV11-3 and TRBJ2-1 for the parts outside the CDR3, the full variable domain is EAGVVQSPRYKIIEKKQPVAFWCNPISGHNTLYWYLQNLGQGPELLIRYENEEAVDDSQLPKDRFSAERLKGVDSTLKIQPAELGDSAVYLCASSKGGLAGLYNEQFFGPGTRLTVL.

This clone counts as medium-sized. CDR3 nucleotide sequence: TGTGCCAGCAGCTTACAAACGGGGTACACAGATACGCAGTATTTT. It translates to CASSLQTGYTDTQYF. The chain recombines TRBV11-3 with TRBJ2-3, with D possibly TRBD2 on 5 matching bases. The length of the CDR3 is 15 residues. Germline values: CDR1 SGHNT, CDR2 YENEEA. Trimming left V 2 bases short and J 2 bases short, with 11 bases between.

This clone was recorded a few times. This rearrangement joins TRBV1 to TRBJ1-2. TRBV1 is listed as a pseudogene. The CDR3 contains 15 residues. The CDR3 spells CASSQDSADNYGYTF. The CDR3 region has the DNA TGCGCCAGCAGCCAAGATTCCGCGGATAACTATGGCTACACCTTC.

The rearrangement links TRBV30 to TRBJ1-4; D perhaps matches TRBD1 (6 bases). From germline, CDR1 is GTSNPN and CDR2 SVGIG (reference sequence). V was pared by 4 bases and J by 5 bases, with 20 bases between. The CDR3 is made up of 16 amino acids. The CDR3 protein is CAWTPIGGAKNEKLFF. The CDR3 DNA follows: TGTGCCTGGACCCCTATAGGGGGGGCTAAAAATGAAAAACTGTTTTTT.

A single count supports this clone. V is TRBV5-1 and J is TRBJ2-2; TRBD2 matches 7 bases. This CDR3 region has 14 residues. V dropped 1 base and J dropped 8; count of bases not matched to a gene: 5. Per germline, CDR1 SGHRS and CDR2 YFSETQ. CDR3: CASSLPSGLGELFF. The CDR3 DNA follows: TGCGCCAGCAGCTTGCCTAGCGGTTTGGGGGAGCTGTTTTTT.

This chain connects TRBV6-8 to TRBJ1-1; 8 bases are shared with TRBD1. Unmatched junction bases numbered 7, after V lost 6 bases and J lost 7 bases. The germline gives CDR1 MNHGY, CDR2 SAAAGT. The CDR3 is made up of 13 amino acids. The CDR3 is CASSPQGDGEAFF. The CDR3, as DNA: TGTGCCAGCAGCCCACAGGGGGATGGTGAAGCTTTCTTT.

The rearrangement joins TRBV18 to TRBJ2-1; D may be TRBD1 or TRBD2 (5 bases each). CDR1 is KGHSH and CDR2 is LQKENI in the germline V gene. Trimming left V 8 bases short and J 1 base short, with 15 bases between. The CDR3 length is 15 residues. The CDR3 coding sequence is TGTGCCAGCACGGACGTGGGGGAGTCCTACAATGAGCAGTTCTTC. Amino acids: CASTDVGESYNEQFF.

This clone is judged large. V is TRBV6-8 and J is TRBJ1-6; tentatively, D is TRBD1 (5 bases). V was cut by 2 bases and J by 10 bases, with 12 bases left in between. The germline V gene encodes CDR1 MNHGY and CDR2 SAAAGT. The CDR3 is 14 amino acids. The CDR3 spells CASSYEGYGSPLHF. As DNA, the CDR3 is TGTGCCAGCAGTTACGAGGGGTACGGATCACCCCTCCACTTT.

This clone was seen a few times. In nucleotides, the CDR3 is TGTGCCAGCAGTCGGACACTTTACACTGAAGCTTTCTTT. This codes for CASSRTLYTEAFF. The chain employs TRBV6-8 and TRBJ1-1; weak D call: TRBD1 (5 bases). The CDR3 covers 13 residues. CDR1 and CDR2 (germline): MNHGY, SAAAGT. Trimming took 5 bases from V and 3 from J, leaving 10 bases between them.

The sample holds a few counts of this clone. The genes are TRBV6-8 and TRBJ1-1; 8 positions match TRBD1. The CDR3 consists of 16 residues. Trimming cost V 0 bases and J 4 bases; bases outside gene matches: 7. CDR1 and CDR2 (germline): MNHGY, SAAAGT. As DNA, the CDR3 is TGTGCCAGCAGTTACTCATGGACAGGGCAGGGCACTGAAGCTTTCTTT. Its protein is CASSYSWTGQGTEAFF.

This clone occurred a few times. The chain links TRBV19 to TRBJ2-3; TRBD2 agrees at 8 bases. The germline V gene has CDR1 LNHDA and CDR2 SQIVND (reference sequence). The CDR3 is 16 amino acids. V gave up 7 bases and J gave up 2 bases; unmatched junction bases: 11. The DNA of the CDR3 is TGTGCCAGTAAGGATCAGACGGGAGGGCCCACAGATACGCAGTATTTT. The encoded protein is CASKDQTGGPTDTQYF.